This T cell receptor (beta chain) emerged from a study of blood T cell repertoires in COVID-19. Study as a whole: Samples taken during acute and convalescent COVID-19 were collected in the United States, Italy and Spain.

Original handling: The authors estimated nucleated cell counts from reference gene primer amplification. Some clones are missing from TCRdb's copy, which holds only in-frame ones; the method was immunoSEQ multiplex PCR. The V and J calls and the clone size are those of that table, but D and trimming were determined from the DNA. The table records 50,000 to 85,000 clones, around 77% of them present only once. Germline lookup yields CDR1 SNHLY and CDR2 FYNNEI. This CDR3 has 13 residues. With V trimmed by 5 bases and J by 7 bases, 7 bases remained unmatched. This clonotype was sampled from a human donor in a cohort sampled during active COVID-19. V gene TRBV2 combines with J gene TRBJ2-7; 8 nucleotides line up with TRBD2. Input material: peripheral blood. This CDR3 reads CASSRGGPLEQYF. The CDR3, as DNA: TGTGCCAGCAGTCGGGGGGGACCCTTGGAGCAGTACTTC. Supplemented by reference TRBV2 and TRBJ2-7, the full variable domain reads EPEVTQTPSHQVTQMGQEVILRCVPISNHLYFYWYRQILGQKVEFLVSFYNNEISEKSEIFDDQFSVERPDGSNFTLKIRSTKLEDSAMYFCASSRGGPLEQYFGPGTRLTVT.